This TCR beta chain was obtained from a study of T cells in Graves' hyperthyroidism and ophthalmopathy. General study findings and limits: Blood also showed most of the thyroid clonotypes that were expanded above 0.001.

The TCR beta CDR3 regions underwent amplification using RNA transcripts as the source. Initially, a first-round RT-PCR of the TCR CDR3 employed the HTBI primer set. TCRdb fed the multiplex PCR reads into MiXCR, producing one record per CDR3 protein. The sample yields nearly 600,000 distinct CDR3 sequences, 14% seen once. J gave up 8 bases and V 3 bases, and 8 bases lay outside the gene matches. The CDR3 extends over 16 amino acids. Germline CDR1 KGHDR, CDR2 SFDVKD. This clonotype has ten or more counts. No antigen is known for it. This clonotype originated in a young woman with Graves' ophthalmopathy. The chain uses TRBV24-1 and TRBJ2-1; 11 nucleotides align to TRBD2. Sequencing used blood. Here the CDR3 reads CATSDTLAGVGYEQFF. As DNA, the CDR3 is TGTGCCACCAGTGATACACTAGCGGGAGTGGGCTATGAGCAGTTCTTC.